This TCR beta chain emerged from a study of shared clonotypes between healthy human individuals (dated by TCRdb to about 2020). Background for the entire study: The cohort comprised a couple of women and a few men aged 18 to 49 years. Per donor, three plates each were used for CD4 naive and CD4 memory, two for CD8 naive, and one for CD8 memory. Blood TCR repertoires of a handful of healthy adults were deeply sequenced to estimate repertoire size and the extent of clonotype sharing between individuals. To increase sequencing depth and limit assay-specific biases, TCR repertoire library preparation and sequencing were carried out by different laboratories using diverse techniques. Per donor, leukapheresis produced somewhere between about 0.85 and 10 billion PBMCs. Overall study results and their limits: Naive subsets generally had larger estimated clonotype richness than memory subsets. Only blood was sampled, and tissue TCR repertoires likely differ from those in blood. Sharing across a handful of donors was observed for approximately 5% of naive CD4, 3% to 4% of naive CD8, 2% to 2.5% of memory CD4, and about 0.38% of memory CD8 clonotypes. Rarefaction of sorted-subset datasets indicated incomplete sequencing despite the large sequencing depth. Because the study included only a small number of donors, the genetic and exposure-history diversity represented was limited. Compared with non-shared clonotypes, the clonotypes found in all four sorted-subset donors had higher generation probabilities. Pairwise subsampling indicated that sequencing depth was expected to affect the degree of clonotype sharing among donors.

Donors were healthy HIV-negative adults with no recently reported acute infections or vaccinations. Every donor was a Caucasian adult living in Nashville, Tennessee, USA. CD4+ T cells were enriched by magnetic negative selection; naive cells were then positively selected on CD45RA, and the negative fraction formed the memory subset. After blood collection by leukapheresis, PBMCs were isolated using Ficoll-Histopaque density gradient centrifugation and then cryopreserved in the vapor phase of liquid nitrogen. Analytical flow cytometry was used to check the purity and quantity of every magnetically sorted T cell population. From each sorted fraction, genomic DNA was isolated and quantified by UV absorbance on a Nanodrop 2000c. This clone came up once. Its specific antigen is unknown. Nothing much larger sits one base from this clone, and base qualities are not available. The CDR3 sequence holds 15 residues, the cysteine and phenylalanine included. Of the read, only the CDR3 DNA is kept; its 45 bases are in frame from base 1. From a lookup of the germline V gene, CDR1 and CDR2 are SGHAT and FQNNGV. At the junction V is shortened by 1 base and J by 0 bases, with 4 bases in between.

TCR CDR3 regions were amplified from genomic DNA by multiplex PCR using the deep immunoSEQ assay. Genomic DNA extracted from each cell subset was distributed evenly over all wells of several immunoSEQ 96-well plates, and each plate served as one replicate. For sorted subsets, roughly 200 ng genomic DNA, equal to some 28,000 T cell genomes, was loaded into each replicate PCR. Purified libraries were measured with a Qubit 3.0 fluorometer, size-checked on a Bioanalyzer 2100, and measured again with the KAPA Library Quantification kit. Every immunoSEQ 96-well plate was sequenced on a dedicated single-read 150-cycle Illumina NextSeq 550 flow cell. The authors' analysis ran thus. Because the immunoSEQ output held only junctional sequences and lacked quality scores, the filtering could not match the filtering applied to full-length reads. Sequences were annotated with PyIR, a Python wrapper for IgBLAST v1.9, and V/J genes and CDR3 were assigned using IMGT germline references. Reads with weak V/J assignments (E-value above 1e-6), missing CDR3, stop codons, out-of-frame junctions, or ambiguous translated residues were removed. V3J clonotypes were defined by identical inferred V gene, J gene, and CDR3 amino acid sequence. Percentage overlap between repertoires was calculated by dividing the number of shared unique clonotypes by the size of the smaller repertoire. Repertoire richness was assessed with RTK rarefaction, the Chao1 estimator, and Recon v2.1 estimates of unobserved clonotypes. Generation probabilities were computed with OLGA for all TCRbeta clonotypes obtained by the gDNA method from four donors. TCRdb carries this immuneACCESS record with in-frame sequences only. Its versions omit some clonotypes, under half of them owing to an unresolved V gene in the studies checked, with the rest unexplained. The D gene and trimming were derived from the DNA, and the V and J assignments and clone size from that table. The sample data list 700,000 or so clones, and about two thirds of these were observed just once. The ten largest make up 1.5% to 2% of the sample.

The source material was memory CD4+ T cells sorted from blood. Explained via the paper, the cell subset or site label denotes: CD45RA-negative fraction. The source is a woman between 25 and 40 years old in good health. The chain joins TRBV11-2 to TRBJ2-6; the D gene is unclear. This receptor has the CDR3 CASSLVASGANVLTF. The DNA sequence is given as TGTGCCAGCAGCTTAGTCGCCTCTGGGGCCAACGTCCTGACTTTC.